This T cell receptor (beta chain) stems from a study of CXCR3-negative and CXCR3-positive naive CD8 T cells. Through 5' RACE with UMI labels, the TRB cDNA libraries were prepared. For each CDR3 protein, TCRdb gives one entry from its re-call of the 5' RACE reads, without DNA. The clone table shows 20,000 to 25,000 distinct CDR3 sequences, with the ten largest holding around 20%. Triplicate sorts, over 250,000 cells apiece, were made for each CD8+ T cell subset. CDR3 size: 14 residues. Germline values: CDR1 MRHNA, CDR2 SNTAGT. Considering frequency, this clonotype is medium-sized. The sample was memory CD8+ T cells from blood. The receptor comes from a human donor in good health. Some clones in this sample may be carry-over from other donors' samples. The genes are TRBV6-4 and TRBJ2-3; TCRdb outputs TRBD2, but without DNA this stays unchecked. This CDR3 is CASSDEGHTDTQYF.